This T cell receptor (beta chain) was identified during a study of type 1 regulatory T cells. The ends lost 6 bases at V and 5 bases at J; junction bases unmatched: 4. Germline CDR1 is LGHDT and CDR2 is YNNKEL (reference sequence). This CDR3 region has 13 residues. As to this clonotype: Antigen: not known.

TCRdb ran MiXCR on the reads and lists one entry per CDR3 protein. Of fewer than 75,000 distinct CDR3 sequences in the sample, around 49% were seen once. The receptor was derived from a human donor in good health. The specimen sequenced was cultured non-Tr1 T cells, either the whole culture or a sorted T cell fraction (not recorded which). V and J are TRBV3-1 and TRBJ2-3, with 8 nucleotides matching TRBD2. CDR3 loop: CASRFSGGDTQYF. In DNA form, the CDR3 reads TGTGCCAGCAGATTCAGCGGGGGAGATACGCAGTATTTT.